The sequence of this T cell receptor beta chain was determined in a study of beta chain features in type 1 diabetes (dated by TCRdb to 2017 to 2018). A note on the overall study: No differences in mean age, gender distribution, total cell number or subset yield were found between patients and healthy donors. A total of roughly 98,000,000 sorted cells were examined across all samples, and a strong correlation was observed between cell number per subset and RNA yield. The study compared TCRB repertoires of sorted circulating CD4+ T cell subsets between recently diagnosed type 1 diabetes patients and matched healthy donors. Regulatory and stem cell-like memory subsets were obtained from only 8 patients and roughly 8 healthy donors, while naive and central memory subsets were obtained from all 30 or so donors.

The investigation overall reported the following: Because cDNA rather than genomic DNA was sequenced, highly expressing activated cells could have been over-represented, although no difference in activation and CD3 levels was found between groups. Type 1 diabetes patients showed a moderate but significant shortening of TCRB CDR3 length in all four CD4+ subsets. Naive, central memory and regulatory TCRB repertoires appeared to be more similar among patients than among healthy donors. Fewer insertions and more nucleotide deletions at VDJ recombination sites were observed in patients with type 1 diabetes, implying thymic rearrangement abnormalities. Because the HLA sub-analyses included only small numbers of individuals, any influence of HLA type on TCRB rearrangement was left unresolved. Shorter templates might have been favored by PCR, but patient and control samples were amplified and corrected together, so both groups would have been affected equally by any skew.

The entire isolated RNA was reverse transcribed using the High Capacity cDNA Reverse Transcription Kit, and thus expressed TCRB transcripts were sequenced. Deep immunoSEQ sequencing was performed on naive, central memory and regulatory T cell samples, with an average of around 3.5 million total reads per sample. Sorted cells were lysed in RLT buffer and RNA was extracted with DNase-treated RNeasy Micro or Mini kits, depending on cell number. Each cell subset was processed on its own to prevent cross-contamination, while patient and healthy donor samples were processed together. The immunoSEQ multiplex PCR was used to amplify TCRB sequences from cDNA, yielding 87-bp fragments that span the CDR3 region. Amplicons were sequenced on the Illumina HiSeq platform. The published analysis was carried out like this. Synthetic template baselines were used to correct PCR bias computationally, reads within Hamming distance 2 were collapsed, and singletons that could not be merged were discarded. Reads were aligned against IMGT to assign V, D and J genes, CDR3 length and insertions or deletions at six rearrangement sites. Clonotype counts were normalized to sorted cell number within each subset before computing true diversity and Gini coefficients with the tcR R package. The overlap coefficient, calculated on TCRB nucleotide sequences, was used to measure repertoire sharing. Out-of-frame TCRB sequences from naive cells were analyzed as a proxy for the pre-selection repertoire. TCRdb mirrors the immuneACCESS table, restricted to in-frame sequences. Some clones are absent from its copies; in checked studies, under half trace to an unresolved V gene, and the reason for the others is unknown. The D gene and trimming were derived from the DNA, and the V and J assignments and clone size from that table. This sample is represented by 300,000 or so clones; more than 13% of them were singletons. The ten largest clonotypes hold about 0.017% of the sample.

The CDR3 spans 14 residues, from the cysteine through the phenylalanine. The read is trimmed to its CDR3 DNA, 42 bases read in frame from base 1. CDR1 and CDR2, per the germline V gene (reference sequence), are SGHAT and FQDESV. V ends up 3 bases short and J 2 bases short, with an unmatched junction base count of 4. Each donor gave one peripheral blood draw, approximately 100 mL on average, collected into heparinised tubes. Naive, central memory, regulatory and stem cell-like memory CD4+ T cells were sorted on a BD FACSAria II using a panel including CD45RO, CCR7, CD25, CD127, CD95 and CD27. Purity was above 98% for every sorted population. Right away, PBMCs were isolated by Lymphoprep density gradient centrifugation and were stained directly, with no culture step. So that batch effects would be minimized, each experiment stained and sorted samples in pairs, pairing one healthy donor with one patient.

This clone showed up just a few times. The specificity of this receptor is unknown. Per-base qualities were not stored, and no clone one base away is much larger. This sequence originates from a man under 40 with type 1 diabetes. The chain is assembled from TRBV11-1 and TRBJ2-7; the central 7 bases match TRBD2. The source material was naive CD4+ T cells from blood. Explained via the paper, the cell subset or site label denotes: true naive CD4+ T cells. The base sequence is TGTGCCAGCAGCTTGAGACGGGAGGCCTACGAGCAGTACTTC. Its translation is CASSLRREAYEQYF.